The 3 T cell receptor beta chains given below trace back to one sample, sequenced in a study of shared clonotypes between healthy human individuals. TCRdb's copy holds only in-frame clones and misses some; the assay was immunoSEQ multiplex PCR. Found here are some 1.4 million clones, around 97% of them singletons; the top ten hold more than 0.9%. Sequenced sample: naive CD4+ T cells sorted from blood. Regarding subset: CD45RA+ positively selected. These receptors originate from a man aged 25 to 45 in good health.

The chain combines TRBV5-1 with TRBJ1-4; the D is unclear. Germline V gene data show CDR1 as SGHRS and CDR2 as YFSETQ. The CDR3 consists of 15 residues. V was clipped by 0 bases and J by 6 bases, with 12 bases between them. This CDR3 reads CASSLASLTDEKLFF. CDR3 DNA sequence: TGCGCCAGCAGCTTGGCCAGTCTGACCGATGAAAAACTGTTTTTT.

The J gene is TRBJ2-3, the V gene TRBV18; 7 bases agree with TRBD1. This CDR3 contains 14 residues. The germline V gene has CDR1 KGHSH and CDR2 LQKENI. Trimming removed 5 bases from V and 1 base from J; junction bases left unmatched: 3. CDR3 sequence (DNA): TGTGCCAGCTCAGCCGGGACAGGCACAGATACGCAGTATTTT. It yields the protein CASSAGTGTDTQYF.

V gene TRBV27 combines with J gene TRBJ2-5; the D gene is possibly TRBD1 (5 bases). The germline CDR1 and CDR2 sequences are MNHEY and SMNVEV (reference sequence). The ends were cut back, 6 bases at V and 5 bases at J, with 19 bases in the middle. The CDR3 length is 15 residues. This chain's CDR3 is CASSPRQGSSETQYF. The CDR3 DNA reads TGTGCCAGCAGCCCGCGGCAGGGCTCATCGGAGACCCAGTACTTC.